The 8 T cell receptor beta chains given below trace back to one sample, sequenced in a study of shared clonotypes between healthy human individuals. TCRdb's table, derived via immunoSEQ multiplex PCR, lists solely in-frame clones and lacks some. The repertoire holds over a million clones, roughly 97% seen once, with roughly 1.2% in the top ten. The material sequenced was naive CD4+ T cells sorted from blood. Subset noted: CD45RA+ positively selected. The receptors shown here come from a man aged 30 to 45 in good health.

The chain couples TRBV18 to TRBJ1-4; D is ambiguous. From germline, CDR1 is KGHSH and CDR2 LQKENI. The V end was cut by 0 bases, the J end by 8 bases, with 4 bases between. CDR3 length: 12 amino acids. The CDR3, as DNA: TGTGCCAGCTCACCACCGGGGGAAAAACTGTTTTTT. Protein: CASSPPGEKLFF.

J is TRBJ1-1 and V is TRBV5-6; a possible D gene is TRBD1 (5 bases). Looked up from germline, CDR1 is SGHDT and CDR2 is YYEEEE. Trimming stripped 0 bases from V and 0 bases from J, with 9 bases between. This CDR3 spans 15 amino acids. This CDR3 reads CASSLVARVNTEAFF. CDR3 DNA sequence: TGTGCCAGCAGCTTGGTCGCCAGGGTGAACACTGAAGCTTTCTTT.

The chain recombines TRBV2 with TRBJ2-3; maybe TRBD1 (6 bases). Germline V gene lookup returns CDR1 SNHLY and CDR2 FYNNEI. V was clipped by 5 bases and J by 2 bases, with 11 bases between them. The CDR3 totals 14 residues. The CDR3 protein is CASSRDTNTDTQYF. DNA for the CDR3: TGTGCCAGCAGTCGGGACACTAACACAGATACGCAGTATTTT.

The V and J genes are TRBV4-1 and TRBJ2-1; the match to TRBD2 covers 12 bases. The CDR3 has 16 amino acids. With 3 bases clipped from V and 3 bases from J, the junction kept 3 bases outside the gene matches. From germline, CDR1 is MGHRA and CDR2 YSYEKL. The CDR3, as DNA: TGCGCCAGCAGCCATCCGACTAGCGGGAGCTACAATGAGCAGTTCTTC. It is translated as CASSHPTSGSYNEQFF.

This sequence joins TRBV2 and TRBJ1-4, with D uncertain. The germline V gene encodes CDR1 SNHLY and CDR2 FYNNEI. The V and J ends lost 11 bases and 3 bases respectively, with 13 bases between them. The CDR3 has 13 residues. The DNA for the CDR3 is TGTGCCTCTGTGAGGGTTTCTAATGAAAAACTGTTTTTT. The encoded protein is CASVRVSNEKLFF.

V and J are TRBV6-4 and TRBJ1-5; 10 bases match TRBD1. CDR1 and CDR2 (germline): MRHNA, SNTAGT. The V gene end was trimmed by 5 bases and the J gene end by 7 bases; junction bases not matched to a gene: 2. The CDR3 runs 13 residues. Written as DNA, the CDR3 is TGTGCCAGCAGTCGGACAGGGGGACAGCCCCAGCATTTT. This gives the protein CASSRTGGQPQHF.

V usage is TRBV6-1 and J usage is TRBJ2-3, with TRBD1 matching over 9 bases. Trimming took 4 bases from V and 0 from J; bases not matched to a gene: 5. In germline, CDR1 is MNHNS, CDR2 SASEGT. The CDR3 contains 16 residues. The CDR3 sequence is CASSARQGDSTDTQYF. DNA for the CDR3: TGTGCCAGCAGTGCACGACAGGGGGATAGCACAGATACGCAGTATTTT.

Details on this clone: Other DNA variants within this sample encode the same CDR3. V usage is TRBV19 and J usage is TRBJ1-1; 9 bases fit TRBD1. Trimming at V came to 5 bases and at J to 3 bases, leaving 10 bases not matched to a gene. The germline V gene has CDR1 LNHDA and CDR2 SQIVND (reference sequence). CDR3 length: 16 residues. In nucleotides, the CDR3 is TGTGCCAGTAGTCCACGGACAGGGGCGGGAGACACTGAAGCTTTCTTT. It codes for CASSPRTGAGDTEAFF. The full variable domain, with the rest looked up from reference TRBV19 and TRBJ1-1, is DGGITQSPKYLFRKEGQNVTLSCEQNLNHDAMYWYRQDPGQGLRLIYYSQIVNDFQKGDIAEGYSVSREKKESFPLTVTSAQKNPTAFYLCASSPRTGAGDTEAFFGQGTRLTVV.